The 2 T cell receptor beta chains reported below all come from one sample, sequenced in a study of response to subunit inactivated influenza vaccine. Using its own MiXCR run on the RT-PCR reads, TCRdb lists one record per CDR3 protein. The sample consists of about 500,000 distinct CDR3 sequences, approximately 7.3% of them appearing once. The sample consisted of PBMCs from blood, taken around 25 months after vaccination. The receptors here all came from a man aged 45 to 70 who received an inactivated influenza vaccine.

V and J are TRBV27 and TRBJ2-6; D gene unclear. The germline V gene has CDR1 MNHEY and CDR2 SMNVEV (reference sequence). The CDR3 is made up of 14 amino acids. Trimming cost V 5 bases and J 0 bases, with 5 bases left between them. The CDR3: CASSKTSGANVLTF. The CDR3 DNA follows: TGTGCCAGCAGTAAAACCTCTGGGGCCAACGTCCTGACTTTC.

This clonotype came up a few times. J is TRBJ1-4 and V is TRBV6-5; D unresolved. Germline lookup yields CDR1 MNHEY and CDR2 SVGAGI. The ends were cut back, 1 base at V and 3 bases at J, with 18 bases in the middle. The CDR3 is 18 residues long. The CDR3 region is CASSYYPKRRTSNEKLFF. DNA of the CDR3: TGTGCCAGCAGTTACTATCCTAAGCGGCGAACCTCTAATGAAAAACTGTTTTTT.